This passage covers 20 T cell receptor beta chains from one sample sequenced in a study of shared clonotypes between healthy human individuals (dated by TCRdb to 2020 to 2022). The library came from the immunoSEQ multiplex PCR assay. Drawn from immuneACCESS, this table holds only the in-frame rearrangements with V and J called that TCRdb kept. Clones are partly lost; checked studies trace under half to an unresolved V gene and leave the rest unexplained. This sample has fewer than 1.4 million clones in its table, and approximately 80% of those were observed once. The top ten constitute 0.5% to 0.65% of the sample. Sequencing used memory CD4+ T cells from PBMCs. Sample cell subset or site, as interpreted from the label and publication: CD45RA-negative fraction. These receptor sequences come from a man between 18 and 29 years old in good health. Some clones in this sample may be carry-over from other donors' samples.

Details on this clone: Germline is not matched at one junction end, which may reflect a read error. The chain employs TRBV7-9 and TRBJ2-7, with D possibly TRBD1 on 5 matching bases. CDR3 size: 11 residues. Germline CDR1 reads SEHNR; CDR2 reads FQNEAQ (reference sequence). The CDR3 loop reads CASSFSTVPNF. The CDR3 bases are TGTGCCAGCAGCTTTTCGACAGTCCCCAACTTC.

This clone showed up just a few times. The rearrangement links TRBV29-1 to TRBJ1-1; no firm D call. The germline V gene encodes CDR1 SQVTM and CDR2 ANQGSEA. The CDR3 contains 12 residues. With 7 bases removed from V and 1 base from J, the gap between germline ends came to 10 bases. The CDR3 DNA sequence: TGCAGCGCTAACAGTGGGAACACTGAAGCTTTCTTT. Protein: CSANSGNTEAFF.

This rearrangement joins TRBV5-6 to TRBJ2-2; possibly TRBD1 or TRBD2 for D (5 bases each). From germline, CDR1 is SGHDT and CDR2 YYEEEE. The V end lost 4 bases, the J end lost 4 bases, and 17 bases lay between the germline ends. The CDR3 spans 16 residues. The CDR3 sequence is CASSVLGRASTGELFF. The CDR3 DNA is TGTGCCAGCAGCGTGCTGGGGCGGGCGAGCACCGGGGAGCTGTTTTTT.

The gene calls are TRBV11-2 and TRBJ2-1; TRBD2 agrees at 14 bases. This CDR3 spans 19 amino acids. The ends lost 5 bases at V and 1 base at J; junction bases unmatched: 10. Germline CDR1 reads SGHAT; CDR2 reads FQNNGV. The chain's CDR3 is CASSLGGLAGVRSYNEQFF. CDR3 in DNA: TGTGCCAGCAGCCTTGGGGGACTAGCGGGAGTACGGTCCTACAATGAGCAGTTCTTC.

The chain is built from TRBV4-1 and TRBJ2-5, with 9 positions matching TRBD2. The CDR3 has 17 amino acids. Trimming at V came to 5 bases and at J to 5 bases, leaving 15 bases not matched to a gene. Germline CDR1 is MGHRA and CDR2 is YSYEKL. CDR3 sequence: CASSSSPGGRAGETQYF. The CDR3 DNA is TGCGCCAGCAGCTCGAGCCCGGGCGGGAGGGCCGGGGAGACCCAGTACTTC.

The chain links TRBV5-1 to TRBJ2-7, with 9 bases fitting TRBD1. The CDR3 runs 16 residues. The V segment lost 4 bases and the J segment 2 bases; nucleotides outside the gene matches: 10. The germline V gene encodes CDR1 SGHRS and CDR2 YFSETQ. The CDR3 DNA sequence: TGCGCCAGCAGCCCGGAGGCCGGGACAGGGACCTACGAGCAGTACTTC. Protein product: CASSPEAGTGTYEQYF.

The chain employs TRBV19 and TRBJ2-3; the D gene is possibly TRBD2 (7 bases). V lost 4 bases and J 6 bases, leaving 20 bases between the germline ends. The CDR3 runs to 16 residues. Germline V gene sequence: CDR1 LNHDA, CDR2 SQIVND (reference sequence). The CDR3: CASSNRRGTKLDTQYF. The CDR3 region has the DNA TGTGCCAGTAGTAACCGAAGGGGGACTAAACTGGATACGCAGTATTTT.

The V call is TRBV4-3, the J call TRBJ2-2, with 12 bases matching TRBD2. The CDR3 is 18 amino acids. Germline lookup yields CDR1 LGHNA and CDR2 YSLEER. The J segment lost 0 bases and the V segment lost 2 bases, leaving 4 bases of the junction unmatched. CDR3 sequence: CASSQRTSGTSNTGELFF. Here the CDR3 DNA reads TGCGCCAGCAGCCAACGGACTAGCGGGACCTCGAACACCGGGGAGCTGTTTTTT.

The genes are TRBV7-2 and TRBJ2-7; 9 bases match TRBD1. The germline V gene has CDR1 SGHTA and CDR2 FQGNSA. Trimming cost V 3 bases and J 7 bases; bases outside gene matches: 10. The CDR3 covers 15 residues. DNA for the CDR3: TGTGCCAGCAGCTTTGCGGACAGGGGATCTAGGGAGCAGTACTTC. It yields the protein CASSFADRGSREQYF.

The rearrangement joins TRBV6-6 to TRBJ2-6; no firm D call. Germline V gene sequence: CDR1 MNHNY, CDR2 SVGAGI (reference sequence). V was clipped by 8 bases and J by 2 bases, with 7 bases between them. The CDR3 is made up of 13 amino acids. The CDR3: CASSEAGANVLTF. For the CDR3, the DNA is TGTGCCAGCTCCGAGGCTGGGGCCAACGTCCTGACTTTC.

This chain joins TRBV7-2 and TRBJ2-3; D not certain. The CDR3 is 15 residues long. CDR1 is SGHTA, CDR2 FQGNSA, per germline. V lost 1 base to trimming and J lost 2 bases, with 10 bases between them. This CDR3 reads CASSLDSRNTDTQYF. DNA for the CDR3: TGTGCCAGCAGCTTAGATTCCAGAAACACAGATACGCAGTATTTT.

This rearrangement joins TRBV10-3 to TRBJ1-6; D is unresolved. V lost 6 bases and J lost 5, with 11 bases in between. CDR3 length: 14 residues. Germline assignment: CDR1 ENHRY and CDR2 SYGVKD. The CDR3, as DNA: TGTGCCATCAGGGATTACCAGGATAATTCACCCCTCCACTTT. Translating it yields CAIRDYQDNSPLHF.

This clone has only one observation. This rearrangement joins TRBV28 to TRBJ2-5; TRBD1 matches 9 bases. The CDR3 runs to 15 residues. The V segment lost 6 bases and the J segment 5 bases; nucleotides outside the gene matches: 10. Germline V gene data show CDR1 as MDHEN and CDR2 as SYDVKM. CDR3 in DNA: TGTGCCAGCAGCCCCTCGGTGGACAGGGGCGAGACCCAGTACTTC. Its translation: CASSPSVDRGETQYF.

The chain is built from TRBV4-2 and TRBJ1-2; 8 bases match TRBD1. This CDR3 is 15 amino acids long. Germline CDR1 and CDR2: LGHNA and YNFKEQ. Germline trimming cut 6 bases from V and 1 base from J; bases unmatched to any gene: 7. This chain's CDR3 is CASRKDRGGNYGYTF. The CDR3 DNA is TGTGCCAGCAGGAAAGACAGGGGAGGTAACTATGGCTACACCTTC.

This rearrangement joins TRBV29-1 to TRBJ1-1; D is uncertain. The CDR3 has 13 residues. CDR1 and CDR2 (germline): SQVTM, ANQGSEA. V gave up 3 bases and J gave up 5 bases, with 13 bases separating them. The CDR3 sequence is CSVEGTPRTEAFF. DNA of the CDR3: TGCAGCGTTGAGGGCACACCACGAACTGAAGCTTTCTTT.

This clone was observed a few times. The chain combines TRBV6-1 with TRBJ2-7; possibly TRBD1 for D (6 bases). Germline V gene data show CDR1 as MNHNS and CDR2 as SASEGT. This CDR3 spans 14 amino acids. Between the trimmed V and J ends, which lost 5 bases and 0 bases, there was a span of 11 bases. The CDR3 protein is CASSRDRNSYEQYF. Here the CDR3 DNA reads TGTGCCAGCAGTCGAGACAGGAACTCCTACGAGCAGTACTTC.

This clone turned up a few times. The chain recombines TRBV2 with TRBJ1-1; unclear D gene. The V and J ends lost 4 bases and 2 bases respectively, with 11 bases between them. CDR1 and CDR2 from the germline V gene are SNHLY and FYNNEI. The length of the CDR3 is 14 residues. Here the CDR3 reads CASSAYLVNTEAFF. For the CDR3, the DNA is TGTGCCAGCAGTGCATACTTGGTAAACACTGAAGCTTTCTTT.

The chain combines TRBV4-1 with TRBJ2-1; 8 bases match TRBD2. The germline V gene has CDR1 MGHRA and CDR2 YSYEKL. The CDR3 is made up of 15 amino acids. V was clipped by 1 base and J by 8 bases; unmatched bases: 7. CDR3 in amino acids: CASSQATTGRDEQFF. The DNA of the CDR3 is TGCGCCAGCAGCCAAGCGACGACCGGGAGGGATGAGCAGTTCTTC.

The J gene is TRBJ2-1, the V gene TRBV2; D gene unclear. Trimming stripped 4 bases from V and 5 bases from J, with 6 bases between. From germline, CDR1 is SNHLY and CDR2 FYNNEI. The CDR3 has 12 amino acids. The CDR3 sequence: CASSVYDNEQFF. The CDR3 nucleotides read TGTGCCAGCAGTGTCTACGACAATGAGCAGTTCTTC.

This clone was observed many times. Other DNA sequences of this sample code for an identical CDR3. V is TRBV19 and J is TRBJ1-5; a weak D match, TRBD1 (6 bases). V was shortened by 6 bases and J by 4 bases, with 13 bases between the two germline ends. Germline assignment: CDR1 LNHDA and CDR2 SQIVND (reference sequence). The CDR3 has 14 residues. In DNA, the CDR3 is TGTGCCAGTAGGCCATGGGGGCTTAATCAGCCCCAGCATTTT. Residues: CASRPWGLNQPQHF.